This T cell receptor (beta chain) is from a study of identical twins. MiXCR, run by TCRdb on the 5' RACE reads, gives a single entry per CDR3 protein. The sample lists roughly 250,000 distinct CDR3 sequences; approximately 8% were seen once. This clonotype has ten or more counts. Trimming removed 1 base from V and 7 bases from J; junction bases left unmatched: 5. Germline CDR1 is SGDLS and CDR2 is YYNGEE. CDR3 length: 14 amino acids. The same sample was also studied in work on yellow fever vaccine responses in identical twins. That report notes: Vaccine T cell responses of twins reportedly seemed partly convergent and partly personalized.

V gene TRBV9 combines with J gene TRBJ2-1, with 7 positions matching TRBD1. Sequencing was carried out using CD8+ T cells sorted from blood. This clonotype was obtained from a woman between 18 and 29 years old in good health. DNA of the CDR3: TGTGCCAGCAGCGTATTTGAGGGGGCGAATGAGCAGTTCTTC. This gives the protein CASSVFEGANEQFF. Drawing the rest from reference TRBV9 and TRBJ2-1, the complete variable domain is DSGVTQTPKHLITATGQRVTLRCSPRSGDLSVYWYQQSLDQGLQFLIQYYNGEERAKGNILERFSAQQFPDLHSELNLSSLELGDSALYFCASSVFEGANEQFFGPGTRLTVL.